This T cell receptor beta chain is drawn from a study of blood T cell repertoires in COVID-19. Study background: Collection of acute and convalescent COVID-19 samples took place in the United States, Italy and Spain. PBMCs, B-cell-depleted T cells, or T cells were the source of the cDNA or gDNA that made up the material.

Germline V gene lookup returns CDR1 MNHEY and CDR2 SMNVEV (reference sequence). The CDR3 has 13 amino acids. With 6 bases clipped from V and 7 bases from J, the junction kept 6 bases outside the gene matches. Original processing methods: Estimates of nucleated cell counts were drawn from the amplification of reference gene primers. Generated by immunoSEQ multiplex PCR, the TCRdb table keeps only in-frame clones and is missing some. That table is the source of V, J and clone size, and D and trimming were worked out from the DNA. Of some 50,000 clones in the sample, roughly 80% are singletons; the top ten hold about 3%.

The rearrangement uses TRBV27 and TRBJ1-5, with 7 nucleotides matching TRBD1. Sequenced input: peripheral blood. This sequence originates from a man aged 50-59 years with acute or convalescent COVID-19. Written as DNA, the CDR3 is TGTGCCAGCAGCGAGGGGGCTCGGCAGCCCCAGCATTTT. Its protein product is CASSEGARQPQHF.